Below are 19 T cell receptor beta chains sequenced from a single sample in a study of blood T cell repertoires in COVID-19. The repertoire was sequenced with immunoSEQ multiplex PCR; TCRdb's copy has only in-frame clones and lacks some. The sample contains about 130,000 clones, 70% to 80% of which appear only once. The sequenced sample was peripheral blood. These TCRs come from a human donor in a cohort sampled during active COVID-19.

This rearrangement joins TRBV11-2 to TRBJ1-5, with no clear D. V was shortened by 1 base and J by 4 bases, with 5 bases between the two germline ends. The CDR3 spans 13 residues. Looked up from germline, CDR1 is SGHAT and CDR2 is FQNNGV. In nucleotides, the CDR3 is TGTGCCAGCAGCTTAGGACTTAATCAGCCCCAGCATTTT. Amino acids: CASSLGLNQPQHF.

The chain employs TRBV7-5 and TRBJ1-4; the DNA was not used to check the table's D call, TRBD1. TRBV7-5 is listed as a pseudogene. The CDR3 covers 12 residues. The CDR3 reads CARRQGNEKLFF. In DNA form, the CDR3 reads TGTGCCAGAAGGCAGGGGAATGAAAAACTGTTTTTT.

The chain employs TRBV5-4 and TRBJ1-2; tentative D call: TRBD1 (5 bases). Germline V gives CDR1 SGHNT, CDR2 YYREEE (reference sequence). V lost 7 bases and J lost 6, with 16 bases in between. The CDR3 runs 13 residues. Here the CDR3 DNA reads TGTGCCAGCCTTGCTCCGGGGGGGGATGGCTACACCTTC. Protein: CASLAPGGDGYTF.

V gene TRBV30 combines with J gene TRBJ1-3, with 9 bases lining up with TRBD1. The germline gives CDR1 GTSNPN, CDR2 SVGIG (reference sequence). The CDR3 covers 16 residues. The V and J ends lost 0 bases and 2 bases, in that order; junction bases with no gene match: 5. The CDR3 loop is CAWSVPTGGTGNTIYF. For the CDR3, the DNA is TGTGCCTGGAGTGTGCCCACAGGGGGCACTGGAAACACCATATATTTT.

Ten or more counts support this clone. V gene TRBV5-6 combines with J gene TRBJ1-5; D unresolved. The CDR3 is 14 residues long. Germline assignment: CDR1 SGHDT and CDR2 YYEEEE. V was trimmed by 0 bases and J by 6 bases, leaving 10 bases between them. The CDR3 loop reads CASSLGRVSQPQHF. CDR3 DNA sequence: TGTGCCAGCAGCTTGGGACGGGTTAGTCAGCCCCAGCATTTT.

This clone was recorded once. V and J are TRBV10-2 and TRBJ2-3, with 11 bases fitting TRBD2. The germline V gene has CDR1 WSHSY and CDR2 SAAADI. After removal of 8 bases from V and 6 bases from J, the junction contained 7 bases not matched to a gene. This CDR3 region has 14 residues. The CDR3 DNA is TGCGCCAGCGGGGCTAGCGGGGGGTGGGATACGCAGTATTTT. Its protein product is CASGASGGWDTQYF.

The table lists this clone with a count of one. The rearrangement joins TRBV6-6 to TRBJ2-5, with 8 nucleotides matching TRBD2. The CDR3 runs to 17 residues. J gave up 1 base and V 5 bases, and 12 bases lay outside the gene matches. Per germline, CDR1 MNHNY and CDR2 SVGAGI (reference sequence). In nucleotides, the CDR3 is TGTGCCAGCAGTCGTCAGTTCGCCAGCGGGGGCCAAGAGACCCAGTACTTC. Residues: CASSRQFASGGQETQYF.

This chain joins TRBV11-2 and TRBJ2-5, with 13 nucleotides matching TRBD2. The junction had 6 bases not matched to a gene; V was cut back by 4 bases and J by 4 bases. This CDR3 is built from 16 residues. The V gene's germline CDR1 is SGHAT and CDR2 FQNNGV. CDR3: CASSSAGTSGVETQYF. The DNA for the CDR3 is TGTGCCAGCAGCTCCGCTGGGACTAGCGGGGTAGAGACCCAGTACTTC.

The chain has TRBV6-5 and TRBJ2-7; TRBD2 aligns across 7 bases. CDR1 and CDR2 from the germline V gene are MNHEY and SVGAGI. This CDR3 is 12 amino acids long. J was trimmed by 3 bases and V by 10 bases; bases with no gene match: 6. CDR3 protein: CANVGGGYEQYF. As DNA, the CDR3 is TGTGCCAATGTGGGGGGGGGCTACGAGCAGTACTTC.

The chain combines TRBV7-8 with TRBJ1-1; D perhaps matches TRBD1 (5 bases). Germline values: CDR1 SGHVS, CDR2 FQNEAQ. The CDR3 totals 14 residues. The germline V and J ends were trimmed by 3 bases and 5 bases, with 13 bases remaining between them. The CDR3 nucleotides read TGTGCCAGCAGCTTTGGGGCCCTCGGAACTGAAGCTTTCTTT. Residues: CASSFGALGTEAFF.

The rearrangement joins TRBV19 to TRBJ2-7; D possibly corresponds to TRBD1 (5 bases). This CDR3 spans 15 amino acids. The germline CDR1 and CDR2 sequences are LNHDA and SQIVND (reference sequence). V gave up 0 bases and J gave up 0 bases, with 9 bases separating them. The CDR3 reads CASSIEGQGSYEQYF. Written as DNA, the CDR3 is TGTGCCAGTAGTATAGAAGGGCAGGGCTCCTACGAGCAGTACTTC.

The V gene is TRBV19, the J gene TRBJ1-4; D is ambiguous. Trimming cost V 6 bases and J 4 bases, with 12 bases left between them. Germline CDR1 reads LNHDA; CDR2 reads SQIVND (reference sequence). This CDR3 contains 14 residues. CDR3 residues: CASRDRAGNEKLFF. The CDR3 DNA reads TGTGCCAGTAGGGACCGGGCGGGTAATGAAAAACTGTTTTTT.

V gene TRBV5-5 combines with J gene TRBJ2-7; tentatively, D is TRBD1 (5 bases). The CDR3 extends over 16 amino acids. V dropped 2 bases and J dropped 0 bases, with 15 bases sitting between them. Germline values: CDR1 SGHKS, CDR2 YYEKEE (reference sequence). This CDR3 reads CASSFRPTGPSYEQYF. CDR3 nucleotide sequence: TGTGCCAGCAGCTTCCGCCCCACAGGTCCCTCCTACGAGCAGTACTTC.

The rearrangement links TRBV23-1 to TRBJ1-5; no clear D. TRBV23-1 is treated as an ORF (open reading frame) with a function not yet certain. This CDR3 has 18 residues. Trimming cost V 0 bases and J 2 bases, with 17 bases left between them. CDR3 coding DNA: TGCGCCAGCAGTCAATCGGCCCCGTTTTCGCGGGGCAATCAGCCCCAGCATTTT. This encodes CASSQSAPFSRGNQPQHF.

The chain couples TRBV10-3 to TRBJ1-2; no definite D call. Germline V gene lookup returns CDR1 ENHRY and CDR2 SYGVKD. V was pared by 3 bases and J by 1 base, with 6 bases between. This CDR3 is 13 amino acids long. CDR3 DNA: TGTGCCATCAGTGAAGAGGGTAACTATGGCTACACCTTC. It is translated as CAISEEGNYGYTF.

This clone has just one count. The V and J genes are TRBV15 and TRBJ1-1; unclear D gene. Germline V CDR1 and CDR2: LNHNV, YYDKDF (reference sequence). The ends were cut back, 1 base at V and 11 bases at J, with 14 bases in the middle. This CDR3 contains 13 residues. The CDR3 loop is CATSRGPIERAFF. The CDR3 DNA is TGTGCCACCAGCAGAGGGCCCATCGAGAGGGCTTTCTTT. Drawing the rest from reference TRBV15 and TRBJ1-1, the complete variable domain is DAMVIQNPRYQVTQFGKPVTLSCSQTLNHNVMYWYQQKSSQAPKLLFHYYDKDFNNEADTPDNFQSRRPNTSFCFLDIRSPGLGDTAMYLCATSRGPIERAFFGQGTRLTVV.

The V and J genes are TRBV5-1 and TRBJ1-1; 7 nucleotides match TRBD1. Looked up from germline, CDR1 is SGHRS and CDR2 is YFSETQ. This CDR3 is built from 16 residues. The V gene end was trimmed by 4 bases and the J gene end by 4 bases; junction bases not matched to a gene: 13. In nucleotides, the CDR3 is TGCGCCAGCAGCCGACTTTCTGGACAGGCGAGCACTGAAGCTTTCTTT. Protein: CASSRLSGQASTEAFF.

There are many counts of this clone. J is TRBJ1-2 and V is TRBV10-1; 9 positions match TRBD1. This CDR3 spans 16 amino acids. Germline CDR1 reads WNHNN; CDR2 reads SYGVQD (reference sequence). Trimming took 2 bases from V and 7 from J; bases not matched to a gene: 11. The CDR3 spells CASSETSLGQGRGYTF. The CDR3 DNA sequence: TGCGCCAGCAGTGAGACATCCCTGGGACAGGGCCGTGGCTACACCTTC.

This clone showed up just a few times. The rearrangement uses TRBV11-3 and TRBJ1-1, with TRBD1 matching over 9 bases. With V trimmed by 5 bases and J by 4 bases, 8 bases remained unmatched. The germline V gene has CDR1 SGHNT and CDR2 YENEEA. CDR3 length: 15 residues. The chain's CDR3 is CASSRTGGRSTEAFF. The CDR3 DNA reads as TGTGCCAGCAGCCGAACAGGGGGCAGAAGCACTGAAGCTTTCTTT.